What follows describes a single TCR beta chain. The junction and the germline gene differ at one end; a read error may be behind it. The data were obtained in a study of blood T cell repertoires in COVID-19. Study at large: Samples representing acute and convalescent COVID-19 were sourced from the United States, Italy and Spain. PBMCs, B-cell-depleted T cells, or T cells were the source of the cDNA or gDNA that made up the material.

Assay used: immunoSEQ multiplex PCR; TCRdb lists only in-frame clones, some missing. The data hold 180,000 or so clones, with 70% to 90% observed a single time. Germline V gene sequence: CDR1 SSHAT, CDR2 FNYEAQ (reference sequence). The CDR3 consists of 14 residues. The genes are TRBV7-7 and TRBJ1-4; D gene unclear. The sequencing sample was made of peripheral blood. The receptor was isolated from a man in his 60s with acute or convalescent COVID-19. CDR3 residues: CASSLRTFDEKLFF. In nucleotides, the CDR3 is TGTGCTAGCAGCCTGAGGACTTTTGATGAAAAACTGTTTTTT.